The sequence of this T cell receptor (beta chain) was determined in a study of cytomegalovirus exposure and HLA in healthy donors. Study at large: The study's early data release held some 85 million unique TCRs from HLA-typed donors. The study, taken as a whole, reports: A missense DCLRE1C variant was associated with V- and J-gene trimming of TCR beta chains in a later analysis, and an independent cohort replicated the association. A highly shared variant cluster was judged a likely technical artifact.

Germline lookup yields CDR1 MNHEY and CDR2 SMNVEV (reference sequence). The V and J ends lost 10 bases and 6 bases, in that order; junction bases with no gene match: 15. CDR3 length equals 14 residues. As to this clone: Its antigen is not identified.

The primer mix had 60 Vbeta and 13 Jbeta primers. Original processing notes: Among the unique TCR beta chains that a later analysis counted, around 82 million in all, 10 million to 11 million were shared. Some clones are missing from TCRdb's copy, which holds only in-frame ones; the method was immunoSEQ multiplex PCR. The V and J calls and clone size are taken from that table; D and trimming were inferred from the DNA. The top ten clones hold just over 50% of a sample with tens of thousands of clones, about 80% of them seen once. Sequenced sample: PBMCs. V usage is TRBV27 and J usage is TRBJ2-7; 7 positions match TRBD2. This TCR was recovered from a man between 50 and 59 years old in good health and CMV-seropositive. In DNA form, the CDR3 reads TGTGCCACCAGGCGGGCGGGGGACTCTGGCGAGCAGTACTTC. The encoded protein is CATRRAGDSGEQYF.